One sample yielded the 13 T cell receptor beta chains listed below, sequenced in a study of a mutant IDH1 vaccine in newly diagnosed glioma. Assay used: immunoSEQ multiplex PCR; TCRdb lists only in-frame clones, some missing. The table has approximately 110,000 clones, 85% to 90% seen once; the top ten hold under 0.8%. Their cognate antigens are unknown. Indicated time point: week 11, during vaccination. Each vaccine dose was 300 ug of mutant IDH1 20-mer peptide, with topical imiquimod. The material was PBMCs, obtained from a glioma patient whose treatment included an IDH1 peptide vaccine. These receptors all come from a woman aged 45 to 65 with glioma.

The chain couples TRBV6-1 to TRBJ2-7, with D possibly matching TRBD1 (5 bases). The V end was cut by 0 bases, the J end by 2 bases, with 14 bases between. Germline CDR1 is MNHNS and CDR2 is SASEGT. This CDR3 is built from 16 residues. Written as DNA, the CDR3 is TGTGCCAGCAGTGAAGCTTTGGACATACCCACCTACGAGCAGTACTTC. This gives the protein CASSEALDIPTYEQYF.

The chain combines TRBV23-1 with TRBJ2-5, with D tentatively TRBD1 or TRBD2 (5 bases each). TRBV23-1 belongs to the ORF category, with a function that is uncertain. Trimming pared 3 bases from V and 4 bases from J, leaving 24 bases between. The CDR3 is 18 amino acids. CDR3 sequence: CASSQPTPGRKSTETQYF. Written as DNA, the CDR3 is TGCGCCAGCAGTCAGCCGACCCCGGGACGGAAGTCCACAGAGACCCAGTACTTC.

The chain carries TRBV11-3 and TRBJ2-1; no clear D. Trimming pared 0 bases from V and 7 bases from J, leaving 10 bases between. Germline loops: CDR1 SGHNT, CDR2 YENEEA. The CDR3 totals 14 residues. CDR3 nucleotides: TGTGCCAGCAGCTTAGAAGGGTTAGGTAATGAGCAGTTCTTC. The encoded protein is CASSLEGLGNEQFF.

The genes are TRBV5-1 and TRBJ2-7, with 8 bases lining up with TRBD1. The CDR3 is 14 residues long. Germline V lookup: CDR1 SGHRS, CDR2 YFSETQ. The ends lost 5 bases at V and 0 bases at J; junction bases unmatched: 4. The CDR3 sequence is CASSRQGSSYEQYF. In DNA form, the CDR3 reads TGCGCCAGCAGTCGACAGGGGAGCTCCTACGAGCAGTACTTC. The full variable domain, in which reference TRBV5-1 and TRBJ2-7 provide the parts outside the CDR3, is KAGVTQTPRYLIKTRGQQVTLSCSPISGHRSVSWYQQTPGQGLQFLFEYFSETQRNKGNFPGRFSGRQFSNSRSEMNVSTLELGDSALYLCASSRQGSSYEQYFGPGTRLTVT.

This CDR3 is CASCLTSSGNTIYF. CDR3 DNA: TGTGCCAGCTGCCTTACCAGCTCTGGAAACACCATATATTTT. The rearrangement links TRBV11-2 to TRBJ1-3; D is unclear. The germline V and J ends were trimmed by 8 bases and 0 bases, with 11 bases remaining between them. Germline CDR1 SGHAT, CDR2 FQNNGV. CDR3 length: 14 residues.

V gene TRBV11-2 combines with J gene TRBJ2-1; 8 bases fit TRBD2. Germline assignment: CDR1 SGHAT and CDR2 FQNNGV. There are 15 residues in the CDR3. The V and J ends lost 6 bases and 8 bases, in that order; junction bases with no gene match: 12. The DNA of the CDR3 is TGTGCCAGCAGGATTCCGGGACTAGGTAACGATGAGCAGTTCTTC. It codes for CASRIPGLGNDEQFF.

The rearrangement joins TRBV9 to TRBJ2-1; a possible D gene is TRBD2 (5 bases). CDR1 is SGDLS and CDR2 is YYNGEE in the germline V gene. V gave up 4 bases and J gave up 15 bases, with 20 bases separating them. The CDR3 covers 13 residues. In nucleotides, the CDR3 is TGTGCCAGCAGCACTTTGGGCGGGTCCCACCTGTTCTTC. Its protein is CASSTLGGSHLFF.

This clone was recorded only once. The chain employs TRBV6-5 and TRBJ2-2, with D possibly being TRBD1 or TRBD2 (6 bases each). CDR1 and CDR2 from the germline V gene are MNHEY and SVGAGI. The CDR3 extends over 15 amino acids. The ends were cut back, 8 bases at V and 5 bases at J, with 18 bases in the middle. CDR3 residues: CASAPGALGTGELFF. CDR3 nucleotide sequence: TGTGCCAGCGCCCCGGGGGCGCTTGGGACCGGGGAGCTGTTTTTT.

CDR3 sequence (DNA): TGTGCCAGCAGTGTCGAACTAGCGGCCTACAATGAGCAGTTCTTC. It specifies CASSVELAAYNEQFF. The chain joins TRBV2 to TRBJ2-1; 8 bases agree with TRBD2. V lost 4 bases, J lost 2 bases, and 4 bases stayed unmatched. Germline CDR1 reads SNHLY; CDR2 reads FYNNEI. This CDR3 is built from 15 residues.

The chain couples TRBV19 to TRBJ2-6, with D possibly matching TRBD2 (6 bases). CDR3 length equals 15 residues. Germline assignment: CDR1 LNHDA and CDR2 SQIVND (reference sequence). Trimming stripped 3 bases from V and 2 bases from J, with 8 bases between. The CDR3 region is CASSMREAGANVLTF. DNA for the CDR3: TGTGCCAGTAGTATGCGGGAAGCTGGGGCCAACGTCCTGACTTTC.

The chain couples TRBV15 to TRBJ2-2; 7 positions match TRBD1. CDR3 length equals 14 residues. The ends lost 7 bases at V and 7 bases at J; junction bases unmatched: 9. Per germline, CDR1 LNHNV and CDR2 YYDKDF (reference sequence). The CDR3 region has the DNA TGTGCCACCAAAAACCCAGGGGGAAACGGGGAGCTGTTTTTT. Its protein product is CATKNPGGNGELFF.

The gene calls are TRBV7-2 and TRBJ2-3, with D possibly being TRBD1 or TRBD2 (5 bases each). In germline, CDR1 is SGHTA, CDR2 FQGNSA. V lost 5 bases and J 0 bases, leaving 12 bases between the germline ends. The CDR3 has 15 residues. CDR3 DNA sequence: TGTGCCAGCAGCCGGGGCACCCCGAGCACAGATACGCAGTATTTT. This translates into CASSRGTPSTDTQYF.

The chain has TRBV7-3 and TRBJ2-2; 12 positions match TRBD2. Looked up from germline, CDR1 is SGHTA and CDR2 is FQGTGA. There are 16 residues in the CDR3. V gave up 3 bases and J gave up 6 bases; unmatched junction bases: 5. This chain's CDR3 is CASSLTSGRPSGELFF. The CDR3 nucleotides read TGTGCCAGCAGCTTGACTAGCGGGAGACCATCCGGGGAGCTGTTTTTT.